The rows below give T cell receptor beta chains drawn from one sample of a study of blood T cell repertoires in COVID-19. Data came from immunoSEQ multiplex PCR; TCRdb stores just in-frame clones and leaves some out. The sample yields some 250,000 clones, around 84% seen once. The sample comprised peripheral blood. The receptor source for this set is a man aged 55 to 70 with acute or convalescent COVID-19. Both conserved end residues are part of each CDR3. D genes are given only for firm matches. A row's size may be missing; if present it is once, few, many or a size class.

CATSRARGTADGNTIYF	TGTGCCACCAGCAGAGCTAGGGGAACCGCTGATGGAAACACCATATATTTT	17	TRBV15	NA	once	TRBJ1-3
CSASPNRGLRSQPQHF	TGCAGTGCTAGTCCTAACAGGGGGCTGCGCTCTCAGCCCCAGCATTTT	16	TRBV20-1	TRBD1	NA	TRBJ1-5
CASSEQAGGLYF	TGCGCCAGCAGCGAGCAGGCGGGAGGACTGTATTTT	12	TRBV5-1	TRBD2	NA	TRBJ2-3
CATSRDLIEQYF	TGTGCCACCAGCAGAGATCTTATCGAGCAGTACTTC	12	TRBV15	NA	NA	TRBJ2-7
CASSPGYHEQFF	TGTGCCAGCAGCCCAGGGTACCATGAGCAGTTCTTC	12	TRBV6-5	NA	NA	TRBJ2-1
CASNGVIGELFF	TGTGCCAGCAACGGAGTTATCGGGGAGCTGTTTTTT	12	TRBV6-5	NA	NA	TRBJ2-2
CASSLTPGDYGYTF	TGCGCCAGCAGCTTGACCCCGGGGGACTATGGCTACACCTTC	14	TRBV5-1	NA	NA	TRBJ1-2
CASSLTGGATGELFF	TGTGCCAGCAGCTTAACCGGGGGGGCCACCGGGGAGCTGTTTTTT	15	TRBV7-3	TRBD2	few	TRBJ2-2
CASSELRYEQYF	TGTGCCAGCAGTGAATTGCGCTACGAGCAGTACTTC	12	TRBV6-1	NA	NA	TRBJ2-7
CASSPQGGVSTEAFF	TGTGCCAGCAGCCCTCAAGGGGGGGTGAGCACTGAAGCTTTCTTT	15	TRBV6-2/TRBV6-3	NA	once	TRBJ1-1
CASSLNSGSSYNEQFF	TGTGCCAGCAGTTTGAATAGCGGCTCCTCCTACAATGAGCAGTTCTTC	16	TRBV6-6	NA	NA	TRBJ2-1
CASSQGRLGDRGREQYF	TGCGCCAGCAGCCAAGGGAGGTTAGGGGACAGGGGGCGAGAGCAGTACTTC	17	TRBV4-1	TRBD1	once	TRBJ2-7
CASSLGDRVFSGYGYTF	TGCGCCAGCAGCCTTGGGGACAGGGTGTTCAGTGGCTATGGCTACACCTTC	17	TRBV5-1	TRBD1	few	TRBJ1-2
CASSAGHAQEQYF	TGTGCCAGCAGCGCAGGCCACGCACAGGAGCAGTACTTC	13	TRBV7-6	NA	NA	TRBJ2-7
CASSLRGNKAFF	TGTGCCAGCAGTTTACGAGGAAACAAAGCTTTCTTT	12	TRBV28	NA	NA	TRBJ1-1
CASSIDRPLGYTF	TGTGCCAGCAGCATCGACAGACCCTTGGGCTACACCTTC	13	TRBV28	NA	NA	TRBJ1-2
CASSFRAGDEQFF	TGTGCCAGCAGTTTCCGGGCCGGGGATGAGCAGTTCTTC	13	TRBV12-3/TRBV12-4	NA	NA	TRBJ2-1
CAISDGTGIEKLFF	TGTGCCATCAGTGACGGGACAGGGATCGAAAAACTGTTTTTT	14	TRBV10-3	TRBD1	NA	TRBJ1-4
CASTYLPTEAFF	TGTGCCAGCACCTACCTTCCCACTGAAGCTTTCTTT	12	TRBV12-3/TRBV12-4	NA	NA	TRBJ1-1
CASSPRGGIGEKLFF	TGTGCCAGCAGCCCCCGGGGTGGGATCGGTGAAAAACTGTTTTTT	15	TRBV7-9	NA	NA	TRBJ1-4
CASSQPGLAGSSYNEQFF	TGTGCCAGCAGCCAACCGGGACTAGCGGGAAGCTCCTACAATGAGCAGTTCTTC	18	TRBV3-1/TRBV3-2	TRBD2	NA	TRBJ2-1
CSVGSGLSYEQYF	TGCAGCGTTGGTAGCGGTCTCTCCTACGAGCAGTACTTC	13	TRBV29-1	NA	NA	TRBJ2-7
CASNTPGQGAANYGYTF	TGTGCCAGCAACACCCCGGGACAGGGGGCCGCTAACTATGGCTACACCTTC	17	TRBV7-9	TRBD1	NA	TRBJ1-2
CASSTTGMNGYTF	TGTGCCAGCAGTACCACAGGGATGAATGGCTACACCTTC	13	TRBV7-9	NA	few	TRBJ1-2
CASSPGGAKSGNTIYF	TGTGCCAGCAGCCCCGGCGGGGCTAAATCTGGAAACACCATATATTTT	16	TRBV4-2	NA	NA	TRBJ1-3
CASSLGQGEAFF	TGCGCCAGCAGCTTGGGGCAGGGTGAAGCTTTCTTT	12	TRBV5-1	NA	NA	TRBJ1-1
CASSLGDNNQPQHF	TGTGCCAGCAGCTTAGGGGACAATAATCAGCCCCAGCATTTT	14	TRBV11-2	NA	NA	TRBJ1-5
CASSPSSLAATQYF	TGTGCCAGCAGCCCCTCCTCCCTAGCGGCGACGCAGTATTTT	14	TRBV14	TRBD2	NA	TRBJ2-3
CASSFPGGTFADTQYF	TGTGCCAGCAGCTTCCCGGGGGGTACCTTCGCAGATACGCAGTATTTT	16	TRBV9	TRBD2	NA	TRBJ2-3
CATAFSLVQATNEKLFF	TGTGCCACCGCGTTCAGCTTGGTGCAGGCAACTAATGAAAAACTGTTTTTT	17	TRBV11-3	NA	NA	TRBJ1-4
CASSKGSGTEAFF	TGTGCCAGCAGCAAGGGTTCGGGAACTGAAGCTTTCTTT	13	TRBV21-1	NA	NA	TRBJ1-1
CASRQGSGTNEKLFF	TGTGCCAGCAGGCAGGGATCGGGCACTAATGAAAAACTGTTTTTT	15	TRBV27	NA	NA	TRBJ1-4
CASSFDSLYGYTF	TGCGCCAGCAGCTTTGACAGCTTGTATGGCTACACCTTC	13	TRBV5-1	NA	few	TRBJ1-2
CASSSGTSGPNEQFF	TGTGCCAGCAGCTCCGGGACTAGCGGCCCCAATGAGCAGTTCTTC	15	TRBV28	TRBD2	NA	TRBJ2-1
CATGGGWEHYNEQFF	TGTGCCACCGGGGGGGGATGGGAGCACTACAATGAGCAGTTCTTC	15	TRBV27	TRBD2	NA	TRBJ2-1
CATSRDRGFLDTGELFF	TGTGCCACCAGCAGAGATCGAGGCTTTCTGGACACCGGGGAGCTGTTTTTT	17	TRBV15	NA	NA	TRBJ2-2
CASSYGHSGNTIYF	TGTGCCAGCAGTTACGGCCACTCTGGAAACACCATATATTTT	14	TRBV6-5	NA	few	TRBJ1-3
CASSIADTYEQYF	TGTGCCAGCAGCATAGCGGACACCTACGAGCAGTACTTC	13	TRBV7-2	NA	NA	TRBJ2-7
CASSPYGGVADTQYF	TGTGCCAGCAGCCCGTACGGGGGGGTGGCAGATACGCAGTATTTT	15	TRBV3-1/TRBV3-2	TRBD2	NA	TRBJ2-3
CSAKGQGGYTF	TGCAGTGCTAAGGGACAGGGAGGATACACCTTC	11	TRBV20-1	TRBD1	NA	TRBJ1-2
CARTDAGNSEAFF	TGTGCCAGGACTGACGCGGGTAACTCTGAAGCTTTCTTT	13	TRBV2	NA	few	TRBJ1-1
CASSPPGQRPYGYTF	TGTGCCAGCAGCCCACCGGGACAGCGACCATATGGCTACACCTTC	15	TRBV28	TRBD1	NA	TRBJ1-2